This TCR beta chain was observed in a study of T cell repertoires in cytomegalovirus infection. Study context: Alongside well-studied HLA-B-restricted CMV epitopes, recently identified HLA-C-restricted CMV epitopes were also used. Both a matching HLA type and CMV infection were indicated by public TCR beta signatures. Study results and caveats: Carriage of CMV together with the relevant HLA was identifiable through cumulative public TCR beta family frequency. HLA-C-restricted CMV clonotypes gave the most frequent clonotype in two of eight donors.

For this clonotype: The antigen remains unidentified.

V lost 4 bases, J lost 2 bases, and 16 bases lay in between. In germline, CDR1 is SGHNT, CDR2 YYREEE (reference sequence). The CDR3 is made up of 16 amino acids. TCRdb called the reads again in MiXCR, with one record for every CDR3 protein. The sample has about 310,000 distinct CDR3 sequences, around 25% seen once. This receptor was taken from a human donor in good health (CMV status not recorded). Some clones in this sample may be carry-over from other donors' samples. The specimen comprised cultured PBMCs, sampled from culture after CMV antigen stimulation. The chain has TRBV5-4 and TRBJ2-1; either TRBD1 or TRBD2 may supply D (6 bases each). The chain's CDR3 is CASSGRGTQAYNEQFF. The CDR3 DNA reads TGTGCCAGCAGCGGTAGGGGGACTCAGGCCTACAATGAGCAGTTCTTC.